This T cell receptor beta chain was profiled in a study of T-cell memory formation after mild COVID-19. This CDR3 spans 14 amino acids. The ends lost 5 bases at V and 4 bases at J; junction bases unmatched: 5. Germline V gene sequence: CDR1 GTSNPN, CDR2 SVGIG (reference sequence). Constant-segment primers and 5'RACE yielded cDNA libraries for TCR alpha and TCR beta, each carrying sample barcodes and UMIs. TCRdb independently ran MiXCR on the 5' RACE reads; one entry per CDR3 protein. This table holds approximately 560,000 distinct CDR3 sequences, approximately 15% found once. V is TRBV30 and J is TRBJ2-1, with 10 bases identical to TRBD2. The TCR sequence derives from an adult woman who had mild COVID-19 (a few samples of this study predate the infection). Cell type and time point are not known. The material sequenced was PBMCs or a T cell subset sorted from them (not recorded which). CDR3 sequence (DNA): TGTGCCTGGGCAAGCGGGGGGGGTTACAATGAGCAGTTCTTC. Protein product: CAWASGGGYNEQFF.